Following are 8 T cell receptor beta chains from one sample sequenced in a study of metastatic and nonmetastatic thyroid tumors. Thyroid surgery was performed in patients who had received no treatment beforehand. Using MiXCR, TCRdb reanalyzed the PCR reads. The sample lists about 59,000 clones, around 15% seen once, with about 9.4% in the top ten. The sequenced sample was blood. The receptors stem from a male donor with papillary thyroid cancer or a benign thyroid nodule (not recorded which). Some clones in this sample may be carry-over from other donors' samples.

This clone was seen repeatedly, ten times or more. V and J are TRBV10-1 and TRBJ2-7, with D possibly being TRBD1 (5 bases). Germline values: CDR1 WNHNN, CDR2 SYGVQD (reference sequence). The length of the CDR3 is 13 residues. CDR3 in amino acids: CVLKGEQVYEQYV. As DNA, the CDR3 is TGCGTCTTAAAAGGGGAACAGGTTTACGAGCAGTACGTC.

In regard to this clone: Germline and junction disagree at one end, which may indicate a read error. This same CDR3 is encoded by further DNA sequences in the sample. The chain links TRBV20-1 to TRBJ2-5, with 7 bases aligning to TRBD1. This CDR3 region has 13 residues. Germline-derived CDR1 and CDR2 are DFQATT and SNEGSKA (reference sequence). The CDR3, as DNA: TGCAGCGCTAAGACAGGGTACCAAGAGACCCAGTACTTC. Encoded protein: CSAKTGYQETQYF.

In this sample, this clone turned up many times. The J gene is TRBJ1-5, the V gene TRBV5-6; D possibly corresponds to TRBD1 (5 bases). Per germline, CDR1 SGHDT and CDR2 YYEEEE. V dropped 1 base and J dropped 2 bases, with 10 bases sitting between them. This CDR3 is 15 amino acids long. The CDR3 loop is CASSLSGYGNQPQHF. The DNA for the CDR3 is TGTGCCAGCAGCTTGTCAGGGTACGGCAATCAGCCCCAGCATTTT. Full variable domain (rest looked up from reference TRBV5-6 and TRBJ1-5): DAGVTQSPTHLIKTRGQQVTLRCSPKSGHDTVSWYQQALGQGPQFIFQYYEEEERQRGNFPDRFSGHQFPNYSSELNVNALLLGDSALYLCASSLSGYGNQPQHFGDGTRLSIL.

On this clone: This clone may be a read error of a much larger clone one base away. This chain links TRBV9 with TRBJ1-3; TRBD1 agrees at 7 bases. This CDR3 is built from 16 residues. Germline lookup yields CDR1 SGDLS and CDR2 YYNGEE. Unmatched junction bases numbered 11, after V lost 8 bases and J lost 0 bases. CDR3 sequence: CASSGQHRGSGNTIYF. The CDR3 bases are TGTGCCAGTTCGGGACAGCACCGAGGCTCTGGAAACACCATATATTTT. Looking up the rest from reference TRBV9 and TRBJ1-3 gives the full variable domain: DSGVTQTPKHLITATGQRVTLRCSPRSGDLSVYWYQQSLDQGLQFLIQYYNGEERAKGNILERFSAQQFPDLHSELNLSSLELGDSALYFCASSGQHRGSGNTIYFGEGSWLTVV.

V gene TRBV13 combines with J gene TRBJ2-7; 7 bases agree with TRBD1. CDR3 length equals 14 residues. Germline values: CDR1 PRHDT, CDR2 FYEKMQ (reference sequence). The CDR3 DNA is TGTGCCAGCAGCTCATGGGACAGTTCCTGCGAGCAGTACGTC. Translated, it gives CASSSWDSSCEQYV.

The chain recombines TRBV9 with TRBJ2-1; no clear D. CDR3 length: 15 residues. Germline lookup yields CDR1 SGDLS and CDR2 YYNGEE. The V end lost 0 bases, the J end lost 4 bases, and 11 bases lay between the germline ends. CDR3 region: CASSVEATSYNEQFF. In DNA, the CDR3 is TGTGCCAGCAGCGTAGAGGCAACCTCGTACAATGAGCAGTTCTTC.

The J gene is TRBJ1-2, the V gene TRBV6-2 or TRBV6-3, with TRBD1 matching 8 bases. The CDR3 is 14 residues long. Germline CDR1 reads MNHEY; CDR2 reads SVGEGT. V was clipped by 8 bases and J by 8 bases; unmatched bases: 13. The CDR3 here is CASGFSGGAVGYTF. The CDR3 DNA is TGTGCCAGCGGTTTCTCAGGGGGCGCGGTCGGCTACACCTTC.

This chain joins TRBV6-1 and TRBJ2-7; 7 bases are shared with TRBD2. With 5 bases clipped from V and 6 bases from J, the junction kept 19 bases outside the gene matches. This CDR3 has 17 amino acids. Per germline, CDR1 MNHNS and CDR2 SASEGT. The CDR3 sequence is CASSPTGTIHFLGEQYV. Here the CDR3 DNA reads TGTGCCAGCAGTCCGACCGGGACTATCCACTTTTTAGGCGAGCAGTACGTC.